The 12 T cell receptor beta chains below were found in one sample sequenced in a study of shared clonotypes between healthy human individuals. Data came from immunoSEQ multiplex PCR; TCRdb stores just in-frame clones and leaves some out. The data hold approximately 530,000 clones, with roughly 95% observed a single time. The sequenced sample consisted of naive CD4+ T cells sorted from blood. Sample subset: CD45RA+ positively selected. All receptors derive from a woman aged 25 to 39 in good health.

The rearrangement joins TRBV11-2 to TRBJ2-1, with 8 nucleotides matching TRBD2. The CDR3 has 13 amino acids. The V gene end was trimmed by 3 bases and the J gene end by 5 bases; junction bases not matched to a gene: 0. The germline CDR1 and CDR2 sequences are SGHAT and FQNNGV. CDR3: CASSFSGNNEQFF. CDR3 coding DNA: TGTGCCAGCAGCTTTAGCGGGAACAATGAGCAGTTCTTC.

The chain carries TRBV19 and TRBJ2-1; TRBD2 matches at 8 bases. V lost 6 bases to trimming and J lost 7 bases; unmatched junction nucleotides: 11. In germline, CDR1 is LNHDA, CDR2 SQIVND (reference sequence). CDR3 length: 15 amino acids. The CDR3, as DNA: TGTGCCAGTAGAGGACTAGCTGAAGTCGGAAATGAGCAGTTCTTC. Its translation is CASRGLAEVGNEQFF. Variable domain in full (rest from reference TRBV19 and TRBJ2-1): DGGITQSPKYLFRKEGQNVTLSCEQNLNHDAMYWYRQDPGQGLRLIYYSQIVNDFQKGDIAEGYSVSREKKESFPLTVTSAQKNPTAFYLCASRGLAEVGNEQFFGPGTRLTVL.

This clone was picked up one time. The chain's CDR3 is CASSLGGSSGGKKFNEQFF. CDR3 DNA sequence: TGTGCCAGCAGCTTGGGAGGGTCTAGCGGAGGGAAAAAATTCAATGAGCAGTTCTTC. The chain links TRBV7-9 to TRBJ2-1; 7 bases fit TRBD2. The CDR3 loop spans 19 amino acids. V dropped 3 bases and J dropped 6; count of bases not matched to a gene: 20. Germline CDR1 reads SEHNR; CDR2 reads FQNEAQ (reference sequence).

The rearrangement joins TRBV2 to TRBJ2-3; 9 bases are a match to TRBD1. The ends lost 6 bases at V and 6 bases at J; junction bases unmatched: 10. From germline, CDR1 is SNHLY and CDR2 FYNNEI. The CDR3 has 15 amino acids. Here the CDR3 DNA reads TGTGCCAGCAGCGACGACAGGGGGTCATCGGATACGCAGTATTTT. It specifies CASSDDRGSSDTQYF.

The rearrangement joins TRBV7-2 to TRBJ1-2; unclear D gene. This CDR3 is built from 13 residues. Trimming stripped 1 base from V and 1 base from J, with 4 bases between. In germline, CDR1 is SGHTA, CDR2 FQGNSA. The CDR3 DNA sequence: TGTGCCAGCAGCTTAGGGATTAACTATGGCTACACCTTC. Its protein product is CASSLGINYGYTF.

This sequence joins TRBV28 and TRBJ2-6, with D possibly TRBD1 on 6 matching bases. V dropped 2 bases and J dropped 4 bases, with 12 bases sitting between them. The CDR3 is made up of 16 amino acids. The germline V gene has CDR1 MDHEN and CDR2 SYDVKM. This CDR3 reads CASSLIQGWGANVLTF. In DNA, the CDR3 is TGTGCCAGCAGTTTAATACAGGGATGGGGGGCCAACGTCCTGACTTTC.

This chain uses TRBV5-1 with TRBJ2-2; D is ambiguous. V lost 5 bases, J lost 4 bases, and 9 bases lay in between. Germline CDR1 and CDR2: SGHRS and YFSETQ. There are 13 residues in the CDR3. This CDR3 is CASSPVFTGELFF. CDR3 DNA: TGCGCCAGCAGTCCGGTATTCACCGGGGAGCTGTTTTTT.

This chain uses TRBV28 with TRBJ2-3, with D hard to call. The germline gives CDR1 MDHEN, CDR2 SYDVKM. The CDR3 runs to 15 residues. V lost 5 bases, J lost 0 bases, and 12 bases lay in between. CDR3 amino acids: CASSPSRRSTDTQYF. The CDR3 DNA is TGTGCCAGCAGTCCCTCGAGGAGAAGCACAGATACGCAGTATTTT.

The chain carries TRBV12-5 and TRBJ2-5; 7 bases agree with TRBD1. Per germline, CDR1 LGHNT and CDR2 FRNRAP. With 6 bases clipped from V and 0 bases from J, the junction kept 4 bases outside the gene matches. The CDR3 runs to 14 residues. The CDR3, as DNA: TGTGCTAGTGGCGCCCAGGGGGACCAAGAGACCCAGTACTTC. It codes for CASGAQGDQETQYF.

This clone came up a few times. The genes are TRBV28 and TRBJ1-5; TRBD1 matches 7 bases. Germline V gives CDR1 MDHEN, CDR2 SYDVKM. CDR3 length: 12 residues. The J segment lost 9 bases and the V segment lost 7 bases, leaving 6 bases of the junction unmatched. In DNA form, the CDR3 reads TGTGCCAGCACCATAGGGGGCCGGCCCCAGCATTTT. This encodes CASTIGGRPQHF.

The chain carries TRBV5-1 and TRBJ1-1; 9 bases align to TRBD1. V was clipped by 3 bases and J by 3 bases; unmatched bases: 3. The CDR3 is made up of 14 amino acids. Germline V gives CDR1 SGHRS, CDR2 YFSETQ. CDR3 sequence reads: CASSWTGAYTEAFF. The CDR3 DNA sequence: TGCGCCAGCAGCTGGACAGGGGCCTACACTGAAGCTTTCTTT. Complete variable domain (other parts from reference TRBV5-1 and TRBJ1-1): KAGVTQTPRYLIKTRGQQVTLSCSPISGHRSVSWYQQTPGQGLQFLFEYFSETQRNKGNFPGRFSGRQFSNSRSEMNVSTLELGDSALYLCASSWTGAYTEAFFGQGTRLTVV.

This chain links TRBV19 with TRBJ1-2; possibly TRBD1 for D (6 bases). Germline values: CDR1 LNHDA, CDR2 SQIVND (reference sequence). This CDR3 spans 15 amino acids. Trimming left V 5 bases short and J 3 bases short, with 16 bases between. CDR3 in amino acids: CASSRYGGADYGYTF. Written as DNA, the CDR3 is TGTGCCAGTAGTCGGTATGGGGGGGCGGACTATGGCTACACCTTC.